This TCR beta chain was sequenced for a study of cytomegalovirus exposure and HLA in healthy donors. The PCR employed 60 Vbeta primers together with 13 Jbeta primers. The method was immunoSEQ multiplex PCR; TCRdb's version includes in-frame clones alone and lacks a portion of them. Here the sample spans about 120,000 clones, over 65% being singletons. CDR1 is ENHRY, CDR2 SYGVKD, per germline. The CDR3 sequence is 11 residues long. The V end was cut by 3 bases, the J end by 5 bases, with 3 bases between. V and J are TRBV10-3 and TRBJ2-3; no reliable D call. This sequence was found in a female donor in good health and CMV-seronegative. The sequenced sample was PBMCs. CDR3 sequence (DNA): TGTGCCATCAGTGATCAAGATACGCAGTATTTT. This codes for CAISDQDTQYF.